This T cell receptor beta chain appears in the sequencing data of a study of T-cell memory formation after mild COVID-19 (dated by TCRdb to the early 2020s). Background on the whole study: TCR sequence clusters from the two donors were largely donor specific. Longitudinal TCRalpha and TCRbeta repertoire sequencing tracked T-cell clones expanding and contracting after mild COVID-19 in a couple of donors. Two young, previously healthy adult volunteers, one female and one male, were included in the cohort. The paper's findings and limits, for the study overall: The study covered only a couple of mild cases, and larger cohorts including severe cases with pre-infection samples were considered necessary. Whether the second-wave clones peaking on day 37 were SARS-CoV-2 specific was not confirmed. Some responding clones were detected in pre-infection memory, which suggested that pre-existing cross-reactive memory T cells had joined the SARS-CoV-2 response. Balanced CD4/CD8 phenotypes were observed for clones contracting from day 15 to 85, whereas a bias towards CD4+ was observed for a second wave of clones expanding from day 15 to 37. Contracting CD4+ clones appeared mostly in the CM and EM memory subsets, whereas CD8+ clones were enriched in EMRA.

The V end loses 6 bases and the J end loses 6 bases, and a stretch of 15 bases separates them. Including the terminal cysteine and phenylalanine, the CDR3 comprises 14 residues. The only DNA kept is the CDR3, 42 bases in frame from the first base. The germline V gene yields SGHDT for CDR1 and YYEEEE for CDR2. About this clonotype itself: It lacks a known antigen. No quality values exist for individual bases; no much larger clone is one base distant.

For sequencing, an Illumina NovaSeq 6000 was employed. Using 5'RACE with constant-segment primers, TCRalpha and TCRbeta cDNA libraries were constructed, with sample barcodes and unique molecular identifiers added in the process. Trizol reagent was used to extract RNA from every sample. The libraries were amplified in two PCR steps, and the second step added a second sample barcode and Illumina TruSeq adapters. Libraries were sequenced on an Illumina NovaSeq with 2 x 150 bp paired-end reads. As for the authors' bioinformatics: With migec v1.2.7, reads were demultiplexed and then collapsed into UMI-guided consensus sequences. Using mixcr v2.1.11, the UMI consensuses were aligned to TRA and TRB V and J templates and assembled into clonotypes. A clonotype was counted as expanded or contracted only if both edgeR and NoisET called the change significant, with noise models trained on biological replicates. For edgeR calls, a false discovery rate-adjusted p below 0.01 and a log2 fold-change threshold of 1 were applied. As an exploratory analysis of dynamics, max-normalized trajectories of the 1000 most abundant clonotypes were examined with PCA combined with hierarchical clustering. Each responding clone was given a CD4 or CD8 phenotype based on the CD4+ and CD8+ repertoires, which had been sequenced separately. The public sequencing data were trimmed at Q25 with fastp and processed into clonotypes with MiXCR by TCRdb, which kept only in-frame beta chains. Rows with one shared CDR3 protein collapse into an entry with the most common genes and DNA. The V and J calls and clone size are TCRdb's, not the authors'. The sample table contains some 320,000 distinct CDR3 sequences; only one count was recorded for approximately 15% of them. The ten most abundant clones make up 20% to 25% of the sample.

PBMCs were isolated by Ficoll-Paque density gradient centrifugation. Recombination joined TRBV5-6 with TRBJ2-2; TRBD2 might be the D gene, on 6 matching bases. This TCR derives from a man aged 18 to 29 who had mild COVID-19 (a few samples of this study predate the infection). The sample titles of this study are shuffled in the database, so cell type and time point are left out; the donor was told from shared clones. The sample taken for sequencing was PBMCs or a T cell subset sorted from them (not recorded which). The CDR3 in this case is CASTRPGVPGELFF. The nucleotide sequence is TGTGCCAGCACCCGCCCGGGGGTACCCGGGGAGCTGTTTTTT.